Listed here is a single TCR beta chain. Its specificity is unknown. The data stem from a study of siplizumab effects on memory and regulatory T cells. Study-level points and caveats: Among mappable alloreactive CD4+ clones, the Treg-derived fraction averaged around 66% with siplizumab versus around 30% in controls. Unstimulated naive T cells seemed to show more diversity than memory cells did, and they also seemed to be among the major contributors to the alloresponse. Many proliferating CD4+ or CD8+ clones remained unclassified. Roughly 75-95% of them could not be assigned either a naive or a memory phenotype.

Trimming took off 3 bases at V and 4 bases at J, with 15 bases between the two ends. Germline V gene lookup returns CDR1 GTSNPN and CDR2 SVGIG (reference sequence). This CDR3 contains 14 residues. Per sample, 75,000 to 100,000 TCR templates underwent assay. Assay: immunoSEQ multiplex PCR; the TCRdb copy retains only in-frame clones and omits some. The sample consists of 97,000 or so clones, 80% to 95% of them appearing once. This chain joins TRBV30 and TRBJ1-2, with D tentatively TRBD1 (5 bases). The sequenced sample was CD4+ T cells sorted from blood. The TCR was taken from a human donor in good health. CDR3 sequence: CAWRGTGNTYGYTF. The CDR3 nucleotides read TGTGCCTGGAGGGGGACCGGGAATACCTATGGCTACACCTTC.